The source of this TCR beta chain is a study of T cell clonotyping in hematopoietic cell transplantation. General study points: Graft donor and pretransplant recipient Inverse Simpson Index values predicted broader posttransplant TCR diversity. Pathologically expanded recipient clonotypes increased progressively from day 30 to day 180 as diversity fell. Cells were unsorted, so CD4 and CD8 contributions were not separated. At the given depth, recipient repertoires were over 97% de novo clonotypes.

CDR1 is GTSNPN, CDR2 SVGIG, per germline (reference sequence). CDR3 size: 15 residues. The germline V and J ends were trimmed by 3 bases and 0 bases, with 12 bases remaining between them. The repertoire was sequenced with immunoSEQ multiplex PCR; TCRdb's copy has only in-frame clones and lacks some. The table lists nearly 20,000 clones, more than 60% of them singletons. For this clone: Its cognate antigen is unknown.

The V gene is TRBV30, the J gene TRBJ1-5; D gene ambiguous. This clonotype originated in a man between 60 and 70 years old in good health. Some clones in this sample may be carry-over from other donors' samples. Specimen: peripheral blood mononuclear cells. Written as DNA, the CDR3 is TGTGCCTGGAGCGCGGAACGGGATAGCAATCAGCCCCAGCATTTT. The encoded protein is CAWSAERDSNQPQHF.